This TCR beta chain is from a study of spatial heterogeneity in lung cancer. Study background: Sequencing covered available follow-up PBMC samples collected a median of roughly two years after resection.

In its sample, this clonotype was seen a few times. As for time point: blood at routine non-recurrence follow-up after resection. Whole RNA was taken from tumor, nontumor lung or frozen PBMC; it was then sequenced unsorted. TCRdb re-called the 5' RACE reads through MiXCR, storing one row per CDR3 protein. The table includes roughly 120,000 distinct CDR3 sequences, 10% to 12% detected once. The TCR originated in a female donor with early-stage non-small cell lung cancer. This specimen consisted of PBMCs, obtained at follow-up.

CDR3 region: CASSEGISGNTIYF. The CDR3 DNA sequence: TGTGCCAGCAGTGAGGGTATCTCTGGAAACACCATATATTTT. The V gene is TRBV2, the J gene TRBJ1-3; D remains ambiguous. Between the trimmed V and J ends, which lost 3 bases and 0 bases, there was a span of 6 bases. There are 14 residues in the CDR3. Germline V gene data show CDR1 as SNHLY and CDR2 as FYNNEI.